The subject of this entry is one T cell receptor (beta chain). Its specificity is not known. The CDR3 is 14 residues long. V shed 2 bases, J shed 4 bases, and the junction held 2 bases outside the gene matches. Germline-derived CDR1 and CDR2 are MNHEY and SMNVEV (reference sequence). The entry originates in a study of CD8+ T cells in alopecia areata. Findings of the study overall: It was less clear whether patients shared TCRs than it was in mice, possibly because of HLA. Lesional scalp exceeded normal scalp in clonality, especially in alopecia totalis/universalis. Alphabeta T cells residing in normal skin are also sequenced in scalp samples.

Obtained from alopecia areata patients were lesional scalp punch biopsies along with peripheral blood. The authors extracted RNA and reverse transcribed it into cDNA as the sequencing template. This table comes from immunoSEQ multiplex PCR, and its TCRdb copy is limited to in-frame clones, with some not included. Counted here are some 120,000 clones, about 50% occurring once; the ten biggest clones make up roughly a tenth. The receptor was derived from a human donor with alopecia areata. The sample comprised NKG2D-low CD8+ T cells sorted from blood. The gene calls are TRBV27 and TRBJ2-7; 10 bases line up with TRBD1. The CDR3 spells CASSLKGQGYEQYF. CDR3 bases: TGTGCCAGCAGTTTAAAGGGACAGGGGTACGAGCAGTACTTC.